This TCR beta chain was observed in a study of cytomegalovirus exposure and HLA in healthy donors. General study findings and limits: Some public TCRs appeared in many individuals, while most sequences were rare. Donors belonging to an Asian-associated ancestry cluster reportedly showed fewer N-insertions in productive TCRs than the approximately 640-donor mean, according to what a later analysis found.

Vbeta (60) and Jbeta (13) primers were used in the PCR. Generated by immunoSEQ multiplex PCR, the TCRdb table keeps only in-frame clones and is missing some. The top ten hold roughly 2% of the sample, which has a few hundred thousand clones, roughly 86% seen once. About this clone: As yet, its antigen is unknown.

The CDR3 runs to 14 residues. Germline values: CDR1 MDHEN, CDR2 SYDVKM. The V segment lost 6 bases and the J segment 5 bases; nucleotides outside the gene matches: 8. This TCR derives from a woman aged 40 to 50 in good health and CMV-seropositive. The genes are TRBV28 and TRBJ1-1; 8 bases are a match to TRBD1. Material for sequencing was PBMCs. The CDR3 spells CASSRQGYKTEAFF. Written as DNA, the CDR3 is TGTGCCAGCAGCCGACAGGGGTATAAGACTGAAGCTTTCTTT.